Listed here are 7 T cell receptor beta chains from one sample, sequenced in a study of shared clonotypes between healthy human individuals. Naive CD8 cells lacked CD45RO, underwent positive selection for CCR7 and left out terminally differentiated effector memory CD45RA+ cells. Produced via immunoSEQ multiplex PCR; TCRdb's table is partial and in-frame only. The table lists around 2,000,000 clones, 85% to 95% of them singletons. Input material: naive CD8+ T cells from PBMCs. These receptors came from a man younger than 30 in good health. Some clones in this sample may be carry-over from other donors' samples.

The chain is built from TRBV10-3 and TRBJ2-5, with 11 bases aligning to TRBD2. This CDR3 is 16 amino acids long. Trimming cost V 3 bases and J 5 bases; bases outside gene matches: 8. The V gene's germline CDR1 is ENHRY and CDR2 SYGVKD. The CDR3 spells CAISDGRGLAEETQYF. The CDR3 DNA follows: TGTGCCATCAGTGATGGGAGGGGACTAGCGGAGGAGACCCAGTACTTC.

The chain has TRBV6-6 and TRBJ2-2; possible D gene TRBD2, 6 bases. CDR3 length equals 15 residues. Germline V gene lookup returns CDR1 MNHNY and CDR2 SVGAGI (reference sequence). With 2 bases removed from V and 3 bases from J, the gap between germline ends came to 10 bases. Here the CDR3 DNA reads TGTGCCAGCAGTTACGGAGGGGTGGACACCGGGGAGCTGTTTTTT. Protein: CASSYGGVDTGELFF.

The chain uses TRBV28 and TRBJ1-1, with 8 bases matching TRBD1. V shed 5 bases and J 1 base; nucleotides not matched to a gene: 3. The germline V gene has CDR1 MDHEN and CDR2 SYDVKM. The CDR3 consists of 14 residues. CDR3 in DNA: TGTGCCAGCAGTATAGGGACAGGGAACACTGAAGCTTTCTTT. Translated: CASSIGTGNTEAFF. The full variable domain, in which reference TRBV28 and TRBJ1-1 provide the parts outside the CDR3, is DVKVTQSSRYLVKRTGEKVFLECVQDMDHENMFWYRQDPGLGLRLIYFSYDVKMKEKGDIPEGYSVSREKKERFSLILESASTNQTSMYLCASSIGTGNTEAFFGQGTRLTVV.

The rearrangement uses TRBV4-1 and TRBJ2-1, with 9 bases identical to TRBD2. CDR1 is MGHRA, CDR2 YSYEKL, per germline. This CDR3 spans 15 amino acids. The V and J ends lost 6 bases and 3 bases, in that order; junction bases with no gene match: 6. CDR3 bases: TGCGCCAGCAGGTTGCGGGAGGGATACTACAATGAGCAGTTCTTC. Amino acid sequence: CASRLREGYYNEQFF.

The chain is built from TRBV19 and TRBJ2-7; D is unresolved. The CDR3 sequence is 13 residues long. Germline values: CDR1 LNHDA, CDR2 SQIVND (reference sequence). With 4 bases removed from V and 2 bases from J, the gap between germline ends came to 9 bases. CDR3 residues: CASSKTVTYEQYF. DNA of the CDR3: TGTGCCAGTAGTAAGACGGTAACCTACGAGCAGTACTTC.

The chain combines TRBV5-8 with TRBJ1-5; D call uncertain. The CDR3 extends over 14 amino acids. Germline V gene lookup returns CDR1 SGHTS and CDR2 YDEGEE. The V gene lost 2 bases and the J gene lost 1 base, with 7 bases spanning the gap. CDR3: CASSFERSNQPQHF. The CDR3 DNA sequence: TGTGCCAGCAGCTTTGAAAGGAGCAATCAGCCCCAGCATTTT. Filled out from reference TRBV5-8 and TRBJ1-5, the complete variable domain reads EAGVTQSPTHLIKTRGQQATLRCSPISGHTSVYWYQQALGLGLQFLLWYDEGEERNRGNFPPRFSGRQFPNYSSELNVNALELEDSALYLCASSFERSNQPQHFGDGTRLSIL.

The V call is TRBV4-3, the J call TRBJ2-1, with 9 bases matching TRBD2. Germline loops: CDR1 LGHNA, CDR2 YSLEER. V shed 0 bases and J 7 bases; nucleotides not matched to a gene: 13. CDR3 size: 18 residues. For the CDR3, the DNA is TGCGCCAGCAGCCAAGAGGGGAGTGGGCGGGAGGGCCTTAATGAGCAGTTCTTC. It specifies CASSQEGSGREGLNEQFF.